A selection of T cell receptor beta chains follows, all from one sample in a study of cytomegalovirus exposure and HLA in healthy donors. The table came from immunoSEQ multiplex PCR; TCRdb's copy has only in-frame clones and leaves some out. The sample consists of some 180,000 clones, approximately 84% of them appearing once. The sequencing sample was made of PBMCs. The origin of the receptors is a girl under three years old in good health and CMV-seronegative. CDR3s include the opening cysteine and the closing phenylalanine or tryptophan. D genes are given only for firm matches. Size tells how often a clone was seen (once, few, many) or the class of an expanded clone, and some rows leave it out.

V gene: TRBV5-6; J gene: TRBJ1-1; D gene: .; clone size: .; CDR3 DNA: TGTGCCAGCAGCTTGGTGATGGCAGGGGAAGTTAAGGCTTTCTTT; CDR3 protein: CASSLVMAGEVKAFF
V gene: TRBV27; J gene: TRBJ2-7; D gene: .; clone size: few; CDR3 DNA: TGTGCCAGCAGCCCCAGCTCCTACGAGCAGTACTTC; CDR3 protein: CASSPSSYEQYF
V gene: TRBV7-9; J gene: TRBJ2-1; D gene: TRBD2; clone size: .; CDR3 DNA: TGTGCCAGCAGCTTAGTTGTGCTAGCGGGAGGGCCATCGATGGAGCAGTTCTTC; CDR3 protein: CASSLVVLAGGPSMEQFF
V gene: TRBV6-5; J gene: TRBJ2-7; D gene: TRBD2; clone size: .; CDR3 DNA: TGTGCCAGCAGACACCTAGCGGGAGGGGCCTACGAGCAGTACTTC; CDR3 protein: CASRHLAGGAYEQYF
V gene: TRBV5-4; J gene: TRBJ2-1; D gene: .; clone size: .; CDR3 DNA: TGTGCCAGCAGCCCGGGACAAATCAATGAGCAGTTCTTC; CDR3 protein: CASSPGQINEQFF
V gene: TRBV25-1; J gene: TRBJ1-6; D gene: .; clone size: .; CDR3 DNA: TGTGCCAGCAGTGACCCTTACGGGGGAAGGGGTTCACCCCTCCACTTT; CDR3 protein: CASSDPYGGRGSPLHF
V gene: TRBV5-1; J gene: TRBJ2-5; D gene: TRBD2; clone size: .; CDR3 DNA: TGCGCCAGCAGCTTCGCCGGGACTACACAAGAGACCCAGTACTTC; CDR3 protein: CASSFAGTTQETQYF
V gene: TRBV6-5; J gene: TRBJ1-4; D gene: .; clone size: .; CDR3 DNA: TGTGCCAGCAGTTACCACGGACAGAAAAAACCGGAAAAACTGTTTTTT; CDR3 protein: CASSYHGQKKPEKLFF
V gene: TRBV13; J gene: TRBJ1-2; D gene: TRBD1; clone size: .; CDR3 DNA: TGTGCCAGCAGCTCCAGGGGGCGCGGCTATGGCTACACCTTC; CDR3 protein: CASSSRGRGYGYTF
V gene: TRBV5-1; J gene: TRBJ2-7; D gene: TRBD1; clone size: .; CDR3 DNA: TGCGCCAGCAGCTTGGTGGGACAGCCTTCCTACGAGCAGTACTTC; CDR3 protein: CASSLVGQPSYEQYF
V gene: TRBV10-3; J gene: TRBJ2-1; D gene: TRBD2; clone size: .; CDR3 DNA: TGTGCCATCAGTGACTATAGCGGGGGTACCTACAATGAGCAGTTCTTC; CDR3 protein: CAISDYSGGTYNEQFF
V gene: TRBV5-1; J gene: TRBJ2-5; D gene: .; clone size: .; CDR3 DNA: TGCGCCAGCAGCTTGAACGGGGAATCTCAAGAGACCCAGTACTTC; CDR3 protein: CASSLNGESQETQYF
V gene: TRBV7-2; J gene: TRBJ2-1; D gene: TRBD2; clone size: once; CDR3 DNA: TGTGCCAGCAGCGCATTACCCGGGCGGGGGGCCTACAATGAGCAGTTCTTC; CDR3 protein: CASSALPGRGAYNEQFF
V gene: TRBV12-5; J gene: TRBJ2-7; D gene: TRBD1; clone size: .; CDR3 DNA: TGTGCTAGTGGTTTAGGACAGGGGAAATACGAGCAGTACTTC; CDR3 protein: CASGLGQGKYEQYF
V gene: TRBV4-2; J gene: TRBJ1-2; D gene: TRBD1; clone size: .; CDR3 DNA: TGTGCCAGCAGTGGACAGGGGGGTCTTAGCTATGGCTACACCTTC; CDR3 protein: CASSGQGGLSYGYTF
V gene: TRBV5-4; J gene: TRBJ2-4; D gene: TRBD2; clone size: .; CDR3 DNA: TGTGCCAGCAGCCCGGGGGGGGACTTCAAAAACATTCAGTACTTC; CDR3 protein: CASSPGGDFKNIQYF
V gene: TRBV5-1; J gene: TRBJ2-1; D gene: TRBD2; clone size: .; CDR3 DNA: TGCGCCAGCAGCTTGGGACTAGCGGAGCCTATTTACAATGAGCAGTTCTTC; CDR3 protein: CASSLGLAEPIYNEQFF
V gene: TRBV27; J gene: TRBJ1-2; D gene: TRBD1; clone size: few; CDR3 DNA: TGTGCCAGCAATCCAGGACAGGGGTTGGGGTATGGCTACACCTTC; CDR3 protein: CASNPGQGLGYGYTF
V gene: TRBV30; J gene: TRBJ2-1; D gene: .; clone size: .; CDR3 DNA: TGTGCCTGGAGTGGGGCTAACTCCAATGAGCAGTTCTTC; CDR3 protein: CAWSGANSNEQFF
V gene: TRBV7-2; J gene: TRBJ2-5; D gene: .; clone size: .; CDR3 DNA: TGTGCCAGCAGCTTATTTGACGGGACTGGAAAAGAGACCCAGTACTTC; CDR3 protein: CASSLFDGTGKETQYF
V gene: TRBV5-4; J gene: TRBJ2-3; D gene: .; clone size: few; CDR3 DNA: TGTGCCAGCAGCTCACAGGGAGCAGATACGCAGTATTTT; CDR3 protein: CASSSQGADTQYF
V gene: TRBV9; J gene: TRBJ1-6; D gene: .; clone size: once; CDR3 DNA: TGTGCCAGCAGCCCCCGGACAGATAATTCACCCCTCCACTTT; CDR3 protein: CASSPRTDNSPLHF
V gene: TRBV9; J gene: TRBJ2-3; D gene: TRBD2; clone size: .; CDR3 DNA: TGTGCCAGCAGCGTCAGCGCGGGAGTCACAGATACGCAGTATTTT; CDR3 protein: CASSVSAGVTDTQYF